Each of the 3 T cell receptor beta chains below was sequenced from the same sample in a study of CD8+ T cells in alopecia areata. The authors extracted RNA and reverse transcribed it into cDNA as the sequencing template. The assay was immunoSEQ multiplex PCR, and TCRdb's table has in-frame clones only and misses some. The sample has some 100,000 clones; around two fifths are singletons. What was sequenced was CD4+ T cells sorted from blood. The source of these receptors is a human donor with alopecia areata.

V and J are TRBV29-1 and TRBJ1-1; 7 nucleotides match TRBD1. V trimming: 5 bases; J trimming: 5 bases; junction bases outside the gene matches: 5. Per the germline V gene, CDR1 is SQVTM and CDR2 is ANQGSEA. The CDR3 totals 12 residues. This chain's CDR3 is CSVTTGLTEAFF. In DNA, the CDR3 is TGCAGCGTTACGACAGGGCTTACTGAAGCTTTCTTT.

This sequence joins TRBV7-2 and TRBJ2-3; 9 bases match TRBD1. This CDR3 region has 15 residues. Germline loops: CDR1 SGHTA, CDR2 FQGNSA. With V trimmed by 5 bases and J by 6 bases, 9 bases remained unmatched. The CDR3 DNA reads TGTGCCAGCAGCCTAACACAGGGGGCGTTCGATACGCAGTATTTT. It codes for CASSLTQGAFDTQYF. The full variable domain, completed using reference TRBV7-2 and TRBJ2-3, is GAGVSQSPSNKVTEKGKDVELRCDPISGHTALYWYRQSLGQGLEFLIYFQGNSAPDKSGLPSDRFSAERTGGSVSTLTIQRTQQEDSAVYLCASSLTQGAFDTQYFGPGTRLTVL.

The rearrangement joins TRBV2 to TRBJ2-6; D is ambiguous. Trimming removed 8 bases at V and 0 bases at J, with 11 bases between. The CDR3 consists of 15 residues. The germline gives CDR1 SNHLY, CDR2 FYNNEI. The CDR3 DNA reads TGTGCCAGCGTCGGGCGGAACTCTGGGGCCAACGTCCTGACTTTC. Protein sequence: CASVGRNSGANVLTF. The entire variable domain, with the rest obtained from reference TRBV2 and TRBJ2-6, is as follows: EPEVTQTPSHQVTQMGQEVILRCVPISNHLYFYWYRQILGQKVEFLVSFYNNEISEKSEIFDDQFSVERPDGSNFTLKIRSTKLEDSAMYFCASVGRNSGANVLTFGAGSRLTVL.